Listed here are 26 T cell receptor beta chains from one sample, sequenced in a study of OX40 agonist ivuxolimab in advanced cancers. Produced via immunoSEQ multiplex PCR; TCRdb's table is partial and in-frame only. Of 60,000 to 75,000 clones in the sample, 84% were seen once. The sequences come from CD4+ or CD8+ T cells sorted from blood, collected in a trial of the OX40 agonist ivuxolimab. The origin of the receptors is an adult with an advanced solid tumor such as melanoma, head and neck, liver or kidney cancer.

This clone was counted once. This rearrangement joins TRBV4-1 to TRBJ2-3; D is ambiguous. Trimming cost V 0 bases and J 1 base, with 11 bases left between them. The CDR3 totals 16 residues. Germline V gives CDR1 MGHRA, CDR2 YSYEKL. CDR3: CASSQDIGMGTDTQYF. Written as DNA, the CDR3 is TGCGCCAGCAGCCAAGATATAGGGATGGGCACAGATACGCAGTATTTT.

The chain is built from TRBV7-9 and TRBJ2-7; D call uncertain. Trimming took off 5 bases at V and 3 bases at J, with 5 bases between the two ends. Germline CDR1 reads SEHNR; CDR2 reads FQNEAQ (reference sequence). This CDR3 has 11 amino acids. DNA for the CDR3: TGTGCCAGCAGCCCGAGCTACGAGCAGTACTTC. It translates to CASSPSYEQYF.

The rearrangement uses TRBV19 and TRBJ2-1; D is unresolved. CDR3 length equals 11 residues. V lost 3 bases to trimming and J lost 7 bases, with 4 bases between them. Germline CDR1 LNHDA, CDR2 SQIVND (reference sequence). CDR3 sequence: CASSMMNEQFF. CDR3 bases: TGTGCCAGTAGTATGATGAATGAGCAGTTCTTC.

The rearrangement joins TRBV2 to TRBJ2-7, with 9 bases aligning to TRBD1. With V trimmed by 4 bases and J by 2 bases, 3 bases remained unmatched. This CDR3 contains 14 residues. Germline V CDR1 and CDR2: SNHLY, FYNNEI. This CDR3 is CASSGDRAPYEQYF. The CDR3 DNA follows: TGTGCCAGCAGTGGGGACAGGGCCCCCTACGAGCAGTACTTC. The whole variable domain, filled in from reference TRBV2 and TRBJ2-7, reads EPEVTQTPSHQVTQMGQEVILRCVPISNHLYFYWYRQILGQKVEFLVSFYNNEISEKSEIFDDQFSVERPDGSNFTLKIRSTKLEDSAMYFCASSGDRAPYEQYFGPGTRLTVT.

The V call is TRBV18, the J call TRBJ2-5; 8 nucleotides agree with TRBD1. V lost 3 bases, J lost 2 bases, and 2 bases stayed unmatched. Germline loops: CDR1 KGHSH, CDR2 LQKENI. The CDR3 covers 14 residues. The CDR3 DNA sequence: TGTGCCAGCTCACCCGGGACAGGACAAGAGACCCAGTACTTC. This encodes CASSPGTGQETQYF.

The V and J genes are TRBV5-1 and TRBJ2-7; D possibly corresponds to TRBD1 (6 bases). CDR3 size: 13 residues. V was clipped by 3 bases and J by 6 bases, with 13 bases between them. CDR1 is SGHRS, CDR2 YFSETQ, per germline. CDR3 sequence (DNA): TGCGCCAGCAGCTCCCACAGGGACCTCGAGCAGTACTTC. Amino acids: CASSSHRDLEQYF. Supplemented by reference TRBV5-1 and TRBJ2-7, the full variable domain reads KAGVTQTPRYLIKTRGQQVTLSCSPISGHRSVSWYQQTPGQGLQFLFEYFSETQRNKGNFPGRFSGRQFSNSRSEMNVSTLELGDSALYLCASSSHRDLEQYFGPGTRLTVT.

The V and J genes are TRBV7-3 and TRBJ2-5, with no clear D. V shed 5 bases and J shed 11 bases, with 15 bases lying between them. CDR3 size: 12 residues. Germline-derived CDR1 and CDR2 are SGHTA and FQGTGA. The CDR3 sequence is CASSQRMGEQYF. CDR3 DNA sequence: TGTGCCAGCAGCCAACGGATGGGTGAGCAGTACTTC.

The V and J genes are TRBV5-4 and TRBJ2-7; TRBD2 matches at 10 bases. Trimming removed 3 bases from V and 1 base from J; junction bases left unmatched: 7. Germline V gives CDR1 SGHNT, CDR2 YYREEE (reference sequence). This CDR3 region has 16 residues. CDR3 residues: CASSSGLAGVSYEQYF. The CDR3 DNA reads TGTGCCAGCAGCTCAGGGCTAGCGGGAGTGTCCTACGAGCAGTACTTC.

This chain connects TRBV7-3 to TRBJ2-3; D is possibly TRBD1 or TRBD2 (5 bases each). Germline lookup yields CDR1 SGHTA and CDR2 FQGTGA. The V and J ends lost 1 base and 6 bases respectively, with 17 bases between them. This CDR3 has 16 residues. The CDR3 DNA follows: TGTGCCAGCAGCTTAAGACCCGGGACGCCAGGGGATACGCAGTATTTT. Its protein is CASSLRPGTPGDTQYF.

V is TRBV30 and J is TRBJ2-1, with TRBD2 matching over 14 bases. Germline V gene data show CDR1 as GTSNPN and CDR2 as SVGIG (reference sequence). The ends lost 3 bases at V and 6 bases at J; junction bases unmatched: 4. The length of the CDR3 is 15 residues. CDR3 DNA: TGTGCCTGGAGCGCGACTAGCGGGAGGGTCAATGAGCAGTTCTTC. This sequence encodes CAWSATSGRVNEQFF.

This CDR3 reads CASSSRTGERSYNEQFF. CDR3 in DNA: TGTGCCAGCAGCTCACGGACAGGGGAGCGATCATACAATGAGCAGTTCTTC. This sequence joins TRBV7-3 and TRBJ2-1; 9 bases are shared with TRBD1. Germline CDR1 and CDR2: SGHTA and FQGTGA. V lost 4 bases to trimming and J lost 4 bases; unmatched junction nucleotides: 11. The CDR3 length is 17 residues.

This chain joins TRBV9 and TRBJ2-5; TRBD2 matches 9 bases. V lost 0 bases, J lost 3 bases, and 9 bases stayed unmatched. Germline-derived CDR1 and CDR2 are SGDLS and YYNGEE. The CDR3 is made up of 17 amino acids. Written as DNA, the CDR3 is TGTGCCAGCAGCGTAGGTGGTAGCGGGAGCGGCAAAGAGACCCAGTACTTC. Amino acids: CASSVGGSGSGKETQYF.

This chain joins TRBV7-2 and TRBJ2-1; perhaps TRBD1 as D (6 bases). Trimming removed 7 bases at V and 7 bases at J, with 14 bases between. CDR1 is SGHTA and CDR2 is FQGNSA in the germline V gene. CDR3 size: 13 residues. CDR3 sequence: CASTPGVPNEQFF. In nucleotides, the CDR3 is TGTGCCAGCACCCCAGGGGTTCCGAATGAGCAGTTCTTC.

The genes are TRBV6-5 and TRBJ1-1; D remains unclear. This CDR3 is 13 amino acids long. Per the germline V gene, CDR1 is MNHEY and CDR2 is SVGAGI. V was cut by 7 bases and J by 1 base, with 10 bases left in between. The DNA for the CDR3 is TGTGCCAGCAAAGAGGATGGGAACACTGAAGCTTTCTTT. It yields the protein CASKEDGNTEAFF.

The V call is TRBV5-1, the J call TRBJ1-2, with TRBD1 as a possible D gene (5 bases). CDR1 and CDR2 from the germline V gene are SGHRS and YFSETQ. V was shortened by 0 bases and J by 8 bases, with 11 bases between the two germline ends. The CDR3 contains 13 residues. CDR3 bases: TGCGCCAGCAGCTTGGCCAGGGATCGGGGCTACACCTTC. It is translated as CASSLARDRGYTF. Supplemented by reference TRBV5-1 and TRBJ1-2, the full variable domain reads KAGVTQTPRYLIKTRGQQVTLSCSPISGHRSVSWYQQTPGQGLQFLFEYFSETQRNKGNFPGRFSGRQFSNSRSEMNVSTLELGDSALYLCASSLARDRGYTFGSGTRLTVV.

V and J are TRBV29-1 and TRBJ2-1; the D is unclear. This CDR3 comprises 12 residues. CDR1 and CDR2 (germline): SQVTM, ANQGSEA. V dropped 7 bases and J dropped 7 bases, with 14 bases sitting between them. The CDR3 here is CSAEQSRNEQFF. The CDR3 nucleotides are TGCAGCGCCGAACAGAGTAGGAATGAGCAGTTCTTC.

The rearrangement uses TRBV5-1 and TRBJ1-5; a possible D gene is TRBD1 (5 bases). With 0 bases removed from V and 3 bases from J, the gap between germline ends came to 10 bases. The CDR3 is 15 amino acids. Looked up from germline, CDR1 is SGHRS and CDR2 is YFSETQ. DNA of the CDR3: TGCGCCAGCAGCTTGGGGCCGGGGCCCAATCAGCCCCAGCATTTT. Amino acid sequence: CASSLGPGPNQPQHF.

This clone showed up just once. CDR3 residues: CASSIAAGAPYEQYF. The CDR3 DNA sequence: TGTGCCAGTAGTATAGCGGCGGGGGCCCCCTACGAGCAGTACTTC. The V call is TRBV19, the J call TRBJ2-5, with TRBD2 as a possible D gene (7 bases). The last part of the DNA fits TRBJ2-7 better; the J call may be wrong. In germline, CDR1 is LNHDA, CDR2 SQIVND (reference sequence). The CDR3 totals 15 residues.

The chain links TRBV28 to TRBJ1-2; D gene uncertain. V was trimmed by 3 bases and J by 6 bases, leaving 5 bases between them. The germline gives CDR1 MDHEN, CDR2 SYDVKM. The CDR3 has 11 residues. DNA for the CDR3: TGTGCCAGCAGTTTTCAGCATGGCTACACCTTC. As protein: CASSFQHGYTF.

In this sample, this clone turned up a few times. The chain links TRBV6-5 to TRBJ1-1, with 9 positions matching TRBD1. The CDR3 is 13 residues long. With 6 bases clipped from V and 5 bases from J, the junction kept 4 bases outside the gene matches. Looked up from germline, CDR1 is MNHEY and CDR2 is SVGAGI. As DNA, the CDR3 is TGTGCCAGCAGGCGGACAGGGGAAACTGAAGCTTTCTTT. Protein product: CASRRTGETEAFF.

This clone was seen only a few times. The chain couples TRBV4-2 to TRBJ1-6; 8 nucleotides match TRBD1. Per germline, CDR1 LGHNA and CDR2 YNFKEQ. This CDR3 region has 16 residues. V lost 5 bases and J lost 6; bases outside the gene matches: 9. The CDR3 here is CASSFAFGQGNSPLHF. In DNA form, the CDR3 reads TGTGCCAGCAGCTTCGCCTTTGGACAGGGTAATTCACCCCTCCACTTT.

The chain recombines TRBV5-1 with TRBJ1-5; D is perhaps TRBD1 (6 bases). CDR3 length equals 14 residues. CDR1 SGHRS and CDR2 YFSETQ come from the germline V gene. V dropped 5 bases and J dropped 10 bases, with 19 bases sitting between them. The CDR3 region is CASSPGGPSGPQHF. CDR3 coding DNA: TGCGCCAGCAGTCCCGGGGGCCCTTCGGGTCCCCAGCATTTT.

The chain uses TRBV7-9 and TRBJ2-7; D remains unclear. CDR1 and CDR2 (germline): SEHNR, FQNEAQ (reference sequence). V shed 1 base and J shed 1 base, with 5 bases lying between them. The CDR3 spans 13 residues. The CDR3 coding sequence is TGTGCCAGCAGCTTAGACATTTCCTACGAGCAGTACTTC. This codes for CASSLDISYEQYF.

The chain employs TRBV15 and TRBJ2-5, with 10 bases matching TRBD1. Trimming removed 3 bases from V and 4 bases from J; junction bases left unmatched: 2. Looked up from germline, CDR1 is LNHNV and CDR2 is YYDKDF (reference sequence). The length of the CDR3 is 14 residues. Here the CDR3 DNA reads TGTGCCACCAGCAGCCGGGACAGGGGAGAGACCCAGTACTTC. Translation: CATSSRDRGETQYF.

This rearrangement joins TRBV5-4 to TRBJ2-1; TRBD2 aligns across 11 bases. The V and J ends lost 3 bases and 0 bases, in that order; junction bases with no gene match: 5. Germline lookup yields CDR1 SGHNT and CDR2 YYREEE (reference sequence). CDR3 length: 17 amino acids. DNA of the CDR3: TGTGCCAGCAGCTCCGGGACTAGCGGAAGCTCCTACAATGAGCAGTTCTTC. Translated, it gives CASSSGTSGSSYNEQFF.

This chain joins TRBV11-3 and TRBJ2-7; no firm D call. Germline CDR1 SGHNT, CDR2 YENEEA. The V end was cut by 1 base, the J end by 3 bases, with 16 bases between. The CDR3 extends over 16 amino acids. The CDR3 is CASSLASFRANYEQYF. The CDR3 DNA is TGTGCCAGCAGCTTAGCTTCTTTCCGGGCGAACTACGAGCAGTACTTC.